This is a list of T cell receptor beta chains from one sample in a study of cytomegalovirus exposure and HLA in healthy donors. TCRdb keeps only in-frame clones here, not all; method: immunoSEQ multiplex PCR. The data hold some 170,000 clones, with about 89% observed a single time. The specimen sequenced was PBMCs. These receptors all stem from a man aged 18 to 30 in good health and CMV-seropositive. The CDR3 runs from the conserved cysteine through the conserved F or W.

j_call v_call cdr3_aa
TRBJ2-7 TRBV5-4 CASSEDRVVQYF
TRBJ1-4 TRBV18 CASSPNRDSELFF
TRBJ2-3 TRBV4-3 CASSQETRGGGTSTDTQYF
TRBJ2-7 TRBV18 CASSPRTGNEQYF
TRBJ1-6 TRBV18 CASSPVDRSGLNSPLHF
TRBJ2-5 TRBV2 CASSEDRETQYF
TRBJ2-7 TRBV11-2 CASSLYGTGTYEQYF
TRBJ2-2 TRBV9 CASSVGTSGRAGELFF
TRBJ2-2 TRBV19 CASSRWAGNTGELFF
TRBJ1-1 TRBV29-1 CSADRGNTEAFF
TRBJ2-7 TRBV7-8 CASSLGGAGQGWNEQYF
TRBJ2-1 TRBV7-2 CASSFSFSGLSSYNEQFF
TRBJ1-4 TRBV9 CASSVSGATNEKLFF
TRBJ1-1 TRBV13 CASSLGRTADSPGAFF
TRBJ1-2 TRBV5-1 CASSLYSNYGYTF
TRBJ2-7 TRBV28 CASSFFDRNEQYF
TRBJ2-2 TRBV9 CASSVESSGGLAGELFF
TRBJ2-7 TRBV13 CASSSYYEQYF
TRBJ2-7 TRBV5-1 CASSLAGLSGDEQYF
TRBJ2-1 TRBV11-2 CASSLLLSGNEQFF
TRBJ1-5 TRBV7-7 CASSLESGDSNQPQHF
TRBJ2-5 TRBV5-4 CASSLGSDRGGETQYF
TRBJ2-5 TRBV4-2 CASSRRREGGETQYF
TRBJ2-7 TRBV5-4 CASRVGTESSYEQYF
TRBJ2-1 TRBV27 CASSYSGRHNEQFF
TRBJ2-4 TRBV7-9 CASSSLGTGPNIQYF
TRBJ2-7 TRBV18 CASSRTQGPPTYNEQYF
TRBJ2-1 TRBV28 CASSFGRGPYNEQFF
TRBJ2-7 TRBV2 CASSEPAGISYEQYF
TRBJ1-2 TRBV6-1 CASSEIIGTGGGYTF
TRBJ2-1 TRBV5-1 CASSSTGEGYNEQFF
TRBJ2-2 TRBV7-3 CASSLRAGTGDTGELFF
TRBJ1-5 TRBV6-1 CASSEIPGQGFLGHF
TRBJ1-2 TRBV5-1 CASSLPSGTGYGYTF
TRBJ2-1 TRBV5-6 CASSLEGLKGVQFF